This record concerns one T cell receptor beta chain sequence. The antigen is not known. Germline CDR1 is LNHNV and CDR2 is YYDKDF (reference sequence). The CDR3 is 12 residues long. V lost 3 bases to trimming and J lost 5 bases, with 4 bases between them. This entry is derived from a study of T-cell reconstitution after alpha-beta-depleted transplantation in children. The study's findings and limits: Counts and diversity of T cells one year after transplant came mostly from newly produced T cells. Elevated TCRbeta diversity at day 60 was traced, in some patients, to surviving recipient T cells and thymic progenitors. Roughly two months post-transplant, alpha-beta T cells reportedly originated from several hundred graft clones that had expanded.

The library targeted TCRbeta and was prepared with unique molecular identifiers. TCRdb re-derived calls from the PCR reads in MiXCR, one entry per CDR3 protein. Of hundreds of thousands of distinct CDR3 sequences in the sample, 10% to 15% are singletons; the top ten hold 2.2%. This specimen was PBMCs, mostly from graft donor cells, taken 360 days after TCRalphabeta/CD19-depleted stem cell transplant. The chain carries TRBV15 and TRBJ1-4; no reliable D call. This sequence originates from a male patient younger than 18 who had a stem cell transplant for acute myeloid leukemia, so the T cells may come from the graft donor. The CDR3 loop reads CATSRSNEKLFF. The CDR3 nucleotides are TGTGCCACCAGCAGGTCAAATGAAAAACTGTTTTTT.